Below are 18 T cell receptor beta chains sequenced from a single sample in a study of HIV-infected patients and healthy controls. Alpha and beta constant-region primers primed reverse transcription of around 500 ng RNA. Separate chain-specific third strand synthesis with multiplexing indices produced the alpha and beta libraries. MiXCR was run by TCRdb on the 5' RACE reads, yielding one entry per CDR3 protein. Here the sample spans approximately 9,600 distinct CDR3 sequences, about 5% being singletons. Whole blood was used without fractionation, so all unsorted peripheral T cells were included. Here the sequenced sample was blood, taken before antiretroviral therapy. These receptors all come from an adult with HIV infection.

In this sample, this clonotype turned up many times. The DNA of the CDR3 is TGTGCCAGCAGCTTATACGGGGCGGGCGACGAGCAGTACTTC. This gives the protein CASSLYGAGDEQYF. V gene TRBV7-9 combines with J gene TRBJ2-7; D tentatively reads TRBD1 or TRBD2 (5 bases each). This CDR3 is built from 14 residues. Trimming took 2 bases from V and 5 from J, leaving 13 bases between them. CDR1 and CDR2 from the germline V gene are SEHNR and FQNEAQ (reference sequence).

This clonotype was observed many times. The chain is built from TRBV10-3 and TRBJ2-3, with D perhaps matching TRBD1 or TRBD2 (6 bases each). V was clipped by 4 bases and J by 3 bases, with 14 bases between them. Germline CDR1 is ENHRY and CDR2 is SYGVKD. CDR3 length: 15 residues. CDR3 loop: CAISAPQGGTDTQYF. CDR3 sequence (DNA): TGTGCCATCAGTGCCCCGCAAGGGGGGACAGATACGCAGTATTTT.

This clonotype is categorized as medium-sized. The CDR3 is CASSKLSPNEISASYEQYF. The CDR3 coding sequence is TGTGCCAGCAGCAAACTGTCGCCGAACGAGATTAGCGCATCCTACGAGCAGTACTTC. The gene calls are TRBV21-1 and TRBJ2-7; TRBD1 is taken as the D call from the table, unchecked against the DNA. TRBV21-1 is shown as a pseudogene. The CDR3 is 19 amino acids.

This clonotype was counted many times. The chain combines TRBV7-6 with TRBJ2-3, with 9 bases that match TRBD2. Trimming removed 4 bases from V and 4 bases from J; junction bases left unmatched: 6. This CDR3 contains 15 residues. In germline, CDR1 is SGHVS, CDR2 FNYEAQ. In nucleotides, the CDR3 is TGTGCCAGCAGCTCCGCGGCTAGCGGGGCAGATACGCAGTATTTT. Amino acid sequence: CASSSAASGADTQYF. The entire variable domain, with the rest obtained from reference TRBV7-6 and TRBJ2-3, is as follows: GAGVSQSPRYKVTKRGQDVALRCDPISGHVSLYWYRQALGQGPEFLTYFNYEAQQDKSGLPNDRFSAERPEGSISTLTIQRTEQRDSAMYRCASSSAASGADTQYFGPGTRLTVL.

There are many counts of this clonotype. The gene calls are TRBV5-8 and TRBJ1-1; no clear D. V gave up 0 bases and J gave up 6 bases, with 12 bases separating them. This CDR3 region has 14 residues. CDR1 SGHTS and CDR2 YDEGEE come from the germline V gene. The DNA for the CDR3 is TGTGCCAGCAGCTTGGGATGGGGTGGCGCTGAAGCTTTCTTT. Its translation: CASSLGWGGAEAFF.

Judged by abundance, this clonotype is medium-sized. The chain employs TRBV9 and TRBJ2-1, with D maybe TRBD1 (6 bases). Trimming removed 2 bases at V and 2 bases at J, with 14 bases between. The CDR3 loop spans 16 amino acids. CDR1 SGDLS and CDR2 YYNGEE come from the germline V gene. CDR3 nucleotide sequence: TGTGCCAGCAGCGTCACAGGGACCTTTACCTACAATGAGCAGTTCTTC. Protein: CASSVTGTFTYNEQFF.

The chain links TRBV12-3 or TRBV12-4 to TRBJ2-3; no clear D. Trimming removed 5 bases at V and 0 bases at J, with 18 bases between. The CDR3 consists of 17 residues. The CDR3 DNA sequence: TGTGCCAGCAGTATCCTGGGTTTGGTTTCAAGCACAGATACGCAGTATTTT. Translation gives CASSILGLVSSTDTQYF.

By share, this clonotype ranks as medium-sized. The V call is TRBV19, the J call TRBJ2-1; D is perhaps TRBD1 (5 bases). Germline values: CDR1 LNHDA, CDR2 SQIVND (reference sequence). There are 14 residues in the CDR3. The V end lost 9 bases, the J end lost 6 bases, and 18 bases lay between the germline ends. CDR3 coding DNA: TGTGCCAGCTCCCTAACTGACAGTTTCAATGAGCAGTTCTTC. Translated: CASSLTDSFNEQFF.

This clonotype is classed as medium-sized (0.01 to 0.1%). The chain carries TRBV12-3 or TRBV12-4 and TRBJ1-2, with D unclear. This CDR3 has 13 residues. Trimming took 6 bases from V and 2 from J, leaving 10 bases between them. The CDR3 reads CASRPDGNYGYTF. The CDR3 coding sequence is TGTGCCAGCAGGCCGGACGGAAACTATGGCTACACCTTC.

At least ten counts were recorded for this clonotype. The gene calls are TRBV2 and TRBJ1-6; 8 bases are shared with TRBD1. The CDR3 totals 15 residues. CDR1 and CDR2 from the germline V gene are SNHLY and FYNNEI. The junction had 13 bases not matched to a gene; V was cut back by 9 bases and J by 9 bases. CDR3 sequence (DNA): TGTGCCAGTGCGGAGGACAGGGCGGAATTTTCACCCCTCCACTTT. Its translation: CASAEDRAEFSPLHF.

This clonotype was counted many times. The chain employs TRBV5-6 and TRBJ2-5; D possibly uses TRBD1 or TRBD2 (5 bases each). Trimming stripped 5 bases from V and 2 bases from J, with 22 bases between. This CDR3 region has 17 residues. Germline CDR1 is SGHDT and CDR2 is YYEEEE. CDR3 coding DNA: TGTGCCAGCAGTCACGCCTTGAGGGGCAGGCTACAAGAGACCCAGTACTTC. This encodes CASSHALRGRLQETQYF.

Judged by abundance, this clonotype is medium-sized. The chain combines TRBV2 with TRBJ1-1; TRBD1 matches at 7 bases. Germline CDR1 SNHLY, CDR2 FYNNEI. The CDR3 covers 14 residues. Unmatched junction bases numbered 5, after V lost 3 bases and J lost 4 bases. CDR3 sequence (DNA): TGTGCCAGCAGTGATCCCGGGACAGTCACTGAAGCTTTCTTT. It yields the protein CASSDPGTVTEAFF.

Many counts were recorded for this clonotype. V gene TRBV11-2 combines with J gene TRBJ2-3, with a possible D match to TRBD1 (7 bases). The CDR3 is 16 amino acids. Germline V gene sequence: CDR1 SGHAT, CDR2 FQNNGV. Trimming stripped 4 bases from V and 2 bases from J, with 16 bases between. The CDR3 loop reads CASSYLAGGTTDTQYF. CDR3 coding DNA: TGTGCCAGCAGCTATTTGGCAGGGGGGACCACAGATACGCAGTATTTT.

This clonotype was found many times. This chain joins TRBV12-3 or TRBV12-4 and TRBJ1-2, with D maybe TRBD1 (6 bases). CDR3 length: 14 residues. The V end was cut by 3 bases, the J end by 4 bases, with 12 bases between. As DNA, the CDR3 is TGTGCCAGCAGTTTCAGGGGTAGTGCCTATGGCTACACCTTC. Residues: CASSFRGSAYGYTF.

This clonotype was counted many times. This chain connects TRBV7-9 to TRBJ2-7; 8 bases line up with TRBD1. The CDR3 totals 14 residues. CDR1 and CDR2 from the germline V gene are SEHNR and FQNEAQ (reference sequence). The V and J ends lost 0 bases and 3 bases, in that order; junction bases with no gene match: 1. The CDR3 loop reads CASSLAGQVYEQYF. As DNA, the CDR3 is TGTGCCAGCAGCTTAGCGGGACAGGTCTACGAGCAGTACTTC.

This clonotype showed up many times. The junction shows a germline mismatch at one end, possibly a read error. The CDR3: CSASRGQGTSNF. The CDR3 nucleotides are TGCAGTGCTAGTCGTGGACAGGGGACTTCTAACTTT. The chain couples TRBV20-1 to TRBJ1-6; 9 nucleotides agree with TRBD1. Germline V gene sequence: CDR1 DFQATT, CDR2 SNEGSKA (reference sequence). The CDR3 is 12 amino acids.

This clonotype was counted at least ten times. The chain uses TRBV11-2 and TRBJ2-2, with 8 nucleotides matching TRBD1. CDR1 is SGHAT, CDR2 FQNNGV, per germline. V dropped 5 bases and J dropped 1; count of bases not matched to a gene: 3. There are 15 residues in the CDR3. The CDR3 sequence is CASSRQGLNTGELFF. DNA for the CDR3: TGTGCCAGCAGCAGACAGGGGTTGAACACCGGGGAGCTGTTTTTT.

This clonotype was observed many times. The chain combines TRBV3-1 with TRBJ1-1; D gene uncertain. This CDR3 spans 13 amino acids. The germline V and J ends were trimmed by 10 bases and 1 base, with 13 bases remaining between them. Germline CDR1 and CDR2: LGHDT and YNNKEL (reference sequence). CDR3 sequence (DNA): TGTGCCACTTCGAGGGTAACGAACACTGAAGCTTTCTTT. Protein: CATSRVTNTEAFF.